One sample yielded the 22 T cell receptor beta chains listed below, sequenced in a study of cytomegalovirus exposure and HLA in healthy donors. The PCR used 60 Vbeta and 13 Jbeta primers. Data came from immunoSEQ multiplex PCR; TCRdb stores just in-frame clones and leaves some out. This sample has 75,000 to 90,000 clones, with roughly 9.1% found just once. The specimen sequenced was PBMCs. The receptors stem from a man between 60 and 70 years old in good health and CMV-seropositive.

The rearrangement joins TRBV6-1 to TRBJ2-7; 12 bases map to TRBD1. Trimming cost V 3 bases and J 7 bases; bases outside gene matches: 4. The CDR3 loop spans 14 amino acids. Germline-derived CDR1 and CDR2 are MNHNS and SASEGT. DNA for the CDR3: TGTGCCAGCAGTGACCGGGACAGGGGGCGGGAGCAGTACTTC. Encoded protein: CASSDRDRGREQYF.

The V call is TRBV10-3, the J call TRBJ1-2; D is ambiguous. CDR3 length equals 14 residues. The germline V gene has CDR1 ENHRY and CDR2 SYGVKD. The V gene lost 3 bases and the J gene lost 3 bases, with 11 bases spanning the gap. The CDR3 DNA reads TGTGCCATCAGTGAAAAAGGGAGGGACTATGGCTACACCTTC. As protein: CAISEKGRDYGYTF.

The CDR3 region is CSSTGTWRTEAFF. The CDR3 nucleotides are TGCAGCTCAACAGGGACCTGGCGCACTGAAGCTTTCTTT. V gene TRBV29-1 combines with J gene TRBJ1-1; the D gene is possibly TRBD1 (6 bases). CDR1 is SQVTM and CDR2 is ANQGSEA in the germline V gene. Trimming stripped 8 bases from V and 4 bases from J, with 17 bases between. This CDR3 is 13 amino acids long.

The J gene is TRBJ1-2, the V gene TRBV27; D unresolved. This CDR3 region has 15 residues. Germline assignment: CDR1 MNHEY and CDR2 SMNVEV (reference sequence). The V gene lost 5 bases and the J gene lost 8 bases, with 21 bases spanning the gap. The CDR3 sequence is CASSLLVGGSEGYTF. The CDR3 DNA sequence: TGTGCCAGCAGTCTTTTAGTGGGAGGGAGCGAGGGCTACACCTTC.

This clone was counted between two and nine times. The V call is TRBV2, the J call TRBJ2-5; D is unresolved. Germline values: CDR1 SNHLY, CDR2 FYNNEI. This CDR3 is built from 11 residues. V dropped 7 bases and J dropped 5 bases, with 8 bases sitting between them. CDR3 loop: CASTRKETQYF. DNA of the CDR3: TGTGCCAGCACGAGGAAGGAGACCCAGTACTTC.

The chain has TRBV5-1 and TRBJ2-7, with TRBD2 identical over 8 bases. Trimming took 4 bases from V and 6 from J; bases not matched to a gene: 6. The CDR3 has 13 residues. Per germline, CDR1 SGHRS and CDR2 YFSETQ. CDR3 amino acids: CASSPGRAGEQYF. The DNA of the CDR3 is TGCGCCAGCAGCCCCGGGAGGGCCGGCGAGCAGTACTTC.

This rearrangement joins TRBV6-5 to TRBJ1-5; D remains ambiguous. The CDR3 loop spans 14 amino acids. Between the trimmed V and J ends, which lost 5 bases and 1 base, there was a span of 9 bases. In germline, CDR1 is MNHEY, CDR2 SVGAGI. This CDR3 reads CASSETRSNQPQHF. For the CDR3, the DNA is TGTGCCAGCAGTGAGACCAGGAGCAATCAGCCCCAGCATTTT.

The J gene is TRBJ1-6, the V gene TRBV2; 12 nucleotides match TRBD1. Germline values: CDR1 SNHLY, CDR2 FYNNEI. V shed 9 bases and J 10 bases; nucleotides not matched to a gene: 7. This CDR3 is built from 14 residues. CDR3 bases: TGTGCCAGTACCGGGACAGGGGGCGGGTCACCCCTCCACTTT. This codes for CASTGTGGGSPLHF. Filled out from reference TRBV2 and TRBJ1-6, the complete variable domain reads EPEVTQTPSHQVTQMGQEVILRCVPISNHLYFYWYRQILGQKVEFLVSFYNNEISEKSEIFDDQFSVERPDGSNFTLKIRSTKLEDSAMYFCASTGTGGGSPLHFGNGTRLTVT.

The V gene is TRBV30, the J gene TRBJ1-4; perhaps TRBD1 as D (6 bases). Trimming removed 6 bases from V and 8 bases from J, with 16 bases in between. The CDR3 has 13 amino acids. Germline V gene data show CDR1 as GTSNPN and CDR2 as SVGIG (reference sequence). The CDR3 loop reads CACTDSGVEKLFF. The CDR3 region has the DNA TGTGCCTGTACGGACAGTGGAGTGGAAAAACTGTTTTTT.

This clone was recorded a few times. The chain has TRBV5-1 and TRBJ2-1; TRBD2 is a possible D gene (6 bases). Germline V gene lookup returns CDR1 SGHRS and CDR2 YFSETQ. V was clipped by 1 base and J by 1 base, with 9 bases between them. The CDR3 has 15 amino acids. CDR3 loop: CASSLRSGSYNEQFF. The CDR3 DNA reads TGCGCCAGCAGCTTGAGGAGCGGGTCCTACAATGAGCAGTTCTTC.

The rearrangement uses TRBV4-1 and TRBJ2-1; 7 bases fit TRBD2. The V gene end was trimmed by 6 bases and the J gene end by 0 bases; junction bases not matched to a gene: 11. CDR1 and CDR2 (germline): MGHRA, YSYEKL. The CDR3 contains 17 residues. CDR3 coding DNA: TGCGCCAGCAGACCATCCTCAGCGGGATCCTCCTACAATGAGCAGTTCTTC. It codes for CASRPSSAGSSYNEQFF.

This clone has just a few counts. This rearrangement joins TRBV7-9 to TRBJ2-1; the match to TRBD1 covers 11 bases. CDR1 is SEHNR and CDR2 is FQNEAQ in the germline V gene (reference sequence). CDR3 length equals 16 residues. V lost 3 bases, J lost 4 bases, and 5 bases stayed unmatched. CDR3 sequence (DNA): TGTGCCAGCAGCTTTCCCGGGACAGGGGGTTACAATGAGCAGTTCTTC. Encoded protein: CASSFPGTGGYNEQFF.

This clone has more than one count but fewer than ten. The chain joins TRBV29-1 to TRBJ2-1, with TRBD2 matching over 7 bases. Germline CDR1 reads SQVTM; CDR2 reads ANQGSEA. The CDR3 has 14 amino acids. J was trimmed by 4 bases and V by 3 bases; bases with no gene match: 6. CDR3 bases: TGCAGCGTTGATCCCCAGCGGGGTTACAATGAGCAGTTCTTC. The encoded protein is CSVDPQRGYNEQFF.

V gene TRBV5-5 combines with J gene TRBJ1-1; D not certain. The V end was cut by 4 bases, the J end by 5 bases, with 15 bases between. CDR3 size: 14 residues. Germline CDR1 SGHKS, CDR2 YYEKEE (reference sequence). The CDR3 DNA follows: TGTGCCAGCAGCCCCGTTGCGGGCTCGACTGAAGCTTTCTTT. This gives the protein CASSPVAGSTEAFF.

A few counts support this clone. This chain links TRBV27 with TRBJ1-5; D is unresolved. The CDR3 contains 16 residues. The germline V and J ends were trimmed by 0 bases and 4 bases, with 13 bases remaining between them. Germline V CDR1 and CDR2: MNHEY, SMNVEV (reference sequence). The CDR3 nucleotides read TGTGCCAGCAGTTTATCGCCCCGGGGAGGTAATCAGCCCCAGCATTTT. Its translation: CASSLSPRGGNQPQHF.

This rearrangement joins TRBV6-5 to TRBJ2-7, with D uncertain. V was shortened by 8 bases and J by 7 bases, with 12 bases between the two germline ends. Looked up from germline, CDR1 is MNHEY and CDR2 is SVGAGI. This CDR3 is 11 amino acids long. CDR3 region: CASGPPTEQYF. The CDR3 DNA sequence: TGTGCCAGCGGGCCACCGACGGAGCAGTACTTC.

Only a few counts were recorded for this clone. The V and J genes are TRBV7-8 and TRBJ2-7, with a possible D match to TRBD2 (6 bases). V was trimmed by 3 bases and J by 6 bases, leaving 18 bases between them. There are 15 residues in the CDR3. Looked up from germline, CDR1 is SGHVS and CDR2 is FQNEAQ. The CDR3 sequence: CASSFRRLEGSEQYF. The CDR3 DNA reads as TGTGCCAGCAGCTTTCGACGGCTGGAGGGATCCGAGCAGTACTTC.

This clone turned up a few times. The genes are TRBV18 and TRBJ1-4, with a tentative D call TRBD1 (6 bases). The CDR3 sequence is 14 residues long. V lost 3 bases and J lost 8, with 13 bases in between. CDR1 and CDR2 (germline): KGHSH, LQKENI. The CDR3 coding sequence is TGTGCCAGCTCACCGGCGGGGGCGGGAGAAAAACTGTTTTTT. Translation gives CASSPAGAGEKLFF. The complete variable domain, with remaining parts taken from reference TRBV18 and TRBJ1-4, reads NAGVMQNPRHLVRRRGQEARLRCSPMKGHSHVYWYRQLPEEGLKFMVYLQKENIIDESGMPKERFSAEFPKEGPSILRIQQVVRGDSAAYFCASSPAGAGEKLFFGSGTQLSVL.

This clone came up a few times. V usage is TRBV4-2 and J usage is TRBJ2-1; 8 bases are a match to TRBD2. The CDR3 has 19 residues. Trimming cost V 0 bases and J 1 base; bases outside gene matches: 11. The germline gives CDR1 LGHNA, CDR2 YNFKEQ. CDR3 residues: CASSQDPVAGLRSYNEQFF. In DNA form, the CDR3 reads TGTGCCAGCAGCCAAGATCCGGTAGCGGGGCTAAGGTCCTACAATGAGCAGTTCTTC.

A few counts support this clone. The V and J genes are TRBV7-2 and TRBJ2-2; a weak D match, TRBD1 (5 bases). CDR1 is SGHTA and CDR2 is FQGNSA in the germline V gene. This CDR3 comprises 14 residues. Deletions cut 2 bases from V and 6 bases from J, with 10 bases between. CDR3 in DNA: TGTGCCAGCAGCTTACCAGGGAAACCCGGGGAGCTGTTTTTT. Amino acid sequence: CASSLPGKPGELFF.

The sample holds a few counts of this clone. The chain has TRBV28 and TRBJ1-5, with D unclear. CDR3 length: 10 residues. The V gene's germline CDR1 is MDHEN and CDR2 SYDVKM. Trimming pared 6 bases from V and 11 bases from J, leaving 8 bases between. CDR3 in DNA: TGTGCCAGCAGATCTATAACCCAGCATTTT. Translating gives CASRSITQHF.

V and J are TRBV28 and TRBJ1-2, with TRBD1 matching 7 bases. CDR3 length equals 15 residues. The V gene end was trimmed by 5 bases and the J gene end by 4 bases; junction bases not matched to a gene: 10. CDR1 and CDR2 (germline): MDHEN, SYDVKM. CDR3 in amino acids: CASSAAGTVPYGYTF. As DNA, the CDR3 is TGTGCCAGCAGTGCCGCCGGGACAGTGCCCTATGGCTACACCTTC.